This entry concerns a single T cell receptor beta chain. Its matching antigen is unknown. MiXCR, applied by TCRdb to the RT-PCR reads, yields one record per CDR3 protein. Found here are just over 300,000 distinct CDR3 sequences, over 20% of them singletons; the top ten hold 10%. The sample comes from a study of response to subunit inactivated influenza vaccine. Points from the study as a whole: It was suggested by the authors that few new T cells are recruited by each seasonal influenza vaccination.

This CDR3 is built from 16 residues. J gave up 2 bases and V 4 bases, and 11 bases lay outside the gene matches. The V gene's germline CDR1 is SGHDT and CDR2 YYEEEE. The J gene is TRBJ2-5, the V gene TRBV5-6, with 7 bases fitting TRBD2. The sequence came from a man aged 45-69 years who received an inactivated influenza vaccine. The material sequenced was PBMCs from blood, taken 21 months after vaccination. CDR3 DNA sequence: TGTGCCAGCAGCGGGATTTTGGCTAGCGGACAAGAGACCCAGTACTTC. Its translation is CASSGILASGQETQYF.